This TCR beta chain was recorded in a study of a mutant IDH1 vaccine in newly diagnosed glioma. Study summary: Eight vaccine doses were administered to patients at weeks 1, 3, 5, 7, 11, 15, 19 and 23.

Study results and limitations: Pseudoprogression seemingly bore no relation to changes in top peripheral T cell clonotypes. Vaccine-induced responses were seen in 93.3% of patients, spanning several MHC alleles.

Stated time point: week 5, during vaccination. Doses comprised 300 ug of mutant IDH1 20-mer peptide each, plus topical imiquimod. New astrocytomas of WHO grade 3 or 4 that were IDH1-mutant and ATRX-lost were found in the donors. Concerning this clone itself: Its antigen is unidentified.

Here immunoSEQ multiplex PCR was the method, and the copy in TCRdb shows in-frame clones only, minus some. The data show around 28,000 clones, more than 80% seen once. Material: PBMCs, obtained from a glioma patient whose treatment included an IDH1 peptide vaccine. The receptor was derived from a young man with glioma.

CDR3 nucleotide sequence: TGTGCCAGCAGCGCTCAGGGGGCTAAAAACACCGGGGAGCTGTTTTTT. This sequence encodes CASSAQGAKNTGELFF. V and J are TRBV2 and TRBJ2-2, with TRBD1 matching over 8 bases. The CDR3 runs to 16 residues. Germline loops: CDR1 SNHLY, CDR2 FYNNEI. The J segment lost 2 bases and the V segment lost 6 bases, leaving 8 bases of the junction unmatched.